This is a list of T cell receptor beta chains from one sample in a study of OX40 agonist ivuxolimab in advanced cancers. The protocol was immunoSEQ multiplex PCR, while the TCRdb copy is restricted to in-frame clones and leaves out a portion. The sample gives 50,000 to 60,000 clones, approximately 86% of which show up once; roughly an eighth is in the top ten. The sequenced sample was CD4+ or CD8+ T cells sorted from blood, obtained in a trial of the OX40 agonist ivuxolimab. The origin of the receptors is an adult with an advanced solid tumor such as melanoma, head and neck, liver or kidney cancer. Each CDR3 is given with its conserved first and last residue. The D gene is left open where the match is weak. Size tells how often a clone was seen (once, few, many) or the class of an expanded clone, and some rows leave it out.

clone_size	v_call	d_call	j_call	cdr3_nt	cdr3_aa
few	TRBV2	.	TRBJ1-5	TGTGCCAGCAGAGAGAGGGCGCGGGCCAATCAGCCCCAGCATTTT	CASRERARANQPQHF
.	TRBV7-9	.	TRBJ1-1	TGTGCCAGCAGCCGGGACGGGAGAACTGAAGCTTTCTTT	CASSRDGRTEAFF
.	TRBV28	TRBD1	TRBJ1-5	TGTGCCAGCAGAAGGGGACAGTATTTGAAACAGCCCCAGCATTTT	CASRRGQYLKQPQHF
.	TRBV18	TRBD1	TRBJ2-3	TGTGCCAGCTCACCCGCCGGGACAGTTTTCACAGATACGCAGTATTTT	CASSPAGTVFTDTQYF
.	TRBV19	.	TRBJ2-1	TGTGCCAGTAGTATAGTAGGTAGGGTGAATGAGCAGTTCTTC	CASSIVGRVNEQFF
few	TRBV2	TRBD1	TRBJ1-3	TGTGCCAGCAGTCGGGACAGAGTTGCCTCTGGAAACACCATATATTTT	CASSRDRVASGNTIYF
few	TRBV5-5	.	TRBJ1-1	TGTGCCAGCAGCTGGACAGTTAGGGTTGCTTTCTTT	CASSWTVRVAFF
many	TRBV4-1	.	TRBJ1-1	TGCGCCAGCAGTGTACGGACCGAGGGGACTGAAGCTTTCTTT	CASSVRTEGTEAFF
.	TRBV30	.	TRBJ2-2	TGTGCCTGGAGTACGCCAACCGGGGAGCTGTTTTTT	CAWSTPTGELFF
.	TRBV7-3	TRBD2	TRBJ2-1	TGTGCCAGCAGCCCCCGGGCCGGGACTAGCGGGAGTAATGAGCAGTTCTTC	CASSPRAGTSGSNEQFF
once	TRBV10-3	.	TRBJ1-1	TGTGCCATCAGTGATGATGGTGGGGGGAGGACTGAAGCTTTCTTT	CAISDDGGGRTEAFF
.	TRBV6-1	TRBD2	TRBJ2-7	TGTGCCAGCAGTGGACAATTGACGAGCGGGGACTACGAGCAGTACTTC	CASSGQLTSGDYEQYF
once	TRBV19	.	TRBJ2-7	TGTGCCAGTAGTCCCAGGATTGTTCTGGGCTTTTCCTACGAGCAGTACTTC	CASSPRIVLGFSYEQYF
.	TRBV2	.	TRBJ2-1	TGTGCCAGCAGCGGCTCCGGTGAGCAGTTCTTC	CASSGSGEQFF
.	TRBV27	TRBD1	TRBJ2-7	TGTGCCAGCAGTCCCCCCCCCGGGACAGGGTTCCACGAGCAGTACTTC	CASSPPPGTGFHEQYF
.	TRBV7-7	TRBD1	TRBJ2-2	TGTGCTAGCAGCTTGACAGGGGGGGCCGGGGAGCTGTTTTTT	CASSLTGGAGELFF
.	TRBV28	.	TRBJ2-7	TGTGCCAGCAGTTTATCGGGCGGGACTTACGAGCAGTACTTC	CASSLSGGTYEQYF
.	TRBV7-9	.	TRBJ2-6	TGTGCCAGCAGCCTGGGGGGCTCTGGGGCCAACGTCCTGACTTTC	CASSLGGSGANVLTF
.	TRBV11-3	.	TRBJ2-1	TGTGCCAGCAGCTTAAGGGGGACCTACAATGAGCAGTTCTTC	CASSLRGTYNEQFF
.	TRBV7-8	.	TRBJ1-6	TGTGCCAGCAGCCCCTCCGGGGCGAGGAATTCACCCCTCCACTTT	CASSPSGARNSPLHF
.	TRBV7-2	.	TRBJ2-2	TGTGCCAGCAGCACGGGACTGTACACCGGGGAGCTGTTTTTT	CASSTGLYTGELFF
few	TRBV11-2	.	TRBJ2-7	TGTGCCAGCAGCTATGCAGGGGCCTACGAGCAGTACTTC	CASSYAGAYEQYF
.	TRBV5-1	TRBD2	TRBJ2-1	TGCGCCAGCAGTCAAACAACTAGCGGGAGACCGCCTTCTTCCTACAATGAGCAGTTCTTC	CASSQTTSGRPPSSYNEQFF
.	TRBV27	TRBD2	TRBJ2-7	TGTGCCAGCAGTTTCCGAGGGAGGGCCGAGCAGTACTTC	CASSFRGRAEQYF
.	TRBV5-4	TRBD2	TRBJ2-1	TGTGCCAGCAACCACGGGACTAGCGGGAGTCTTGGCCGCTCCTACAATGAGCAGTTCTTC	CASNHGTSGSLGRSYNEQFF
few	TRBV27	.	TRBJ1-2	TGTGCCAGCACCTCTTATGATGGGTCAAGGAGCTATGGCTACACCTTC	CASTSYDGSRSYGYTF
.	TRBV5-1	.	TRBJ2-7	TGCGCCAGCTCCATCGAGACGAAATTTTACGAGCAGTACTTC	CASSIETKFYEQYF
.	TRBV4-2	TRBD1	TRBJ1-4	TGTGCCAGCAGCACCGGGACAGGGGAAAAACTGTTTTTT	CASSTGTGEKLFF
.	TRBV28	.	TRBJ2-7	TGTGCCAGCATGGGCAGGGGCACCTCCTACGAGCAGTACTTC	CASMGRGTSYEQYF
.	TRBV21-1	.	TRBJ2-2	TGTGCCAGCAGCAATCTCATTCCGGGACAGATCGACACCGGGGAGCTGTTTTTT	CASSNLIPGQIDTGELFF
.	TRBV25-1	.	TRBJ2-7	TGTGCCAGCAGTGAGAGGGTAGGCGAGCAGTACTTC	CASSERVGEQYF
.	TRBV6-6	.	TRBJ2-1	TGTGCCAGCAGCCCCGGGACGTGGGATGAGCAGTTCTTC	CASSPGTWDEQFF
.	TRBV27	.	TRBJ1-1	TGTGCCAGTAGGTTGACCTGGGGCACTGAAGCTTTCTTT	CASRLTWGTEAFF
.	TRBV19	TRBD1	TRBJ2-2	TGTGCCAGTAGGGAACAGGGGTCGGGCGGGGAGCTGTTTTTT	CASREQGSGGELFF
.	TRBV30	TRBD2	TRBJ2-1	TGTGCCTGGAGACTAGCGGGAGTAAATGAGCAGTTCTTC	CAWRLAGVNEQFF
.	TRBV7-2	.	TRBJ2-7	TGTGCCAGCAGCTCAACCATGGGAGAGCAGTACTTC	CASSSTMGEQYF
.	TRBV27	TRBD1	TRBJ1-5	TGTGCCAGCAGTTCACACGGGACAGGGCAGCCCCAGCATTTT	CASSSHGTGQPQHF
.	TRBV13	TRBD1	TRBJ2-7	TGTGCCAGCAAAGCAAGGGGGCGGAAGGGCGAGCAGTACTTC	CASKARGRKGEQYF
.	TRBV4-1	TRBD2	TRBJ2-1	TGCGCCAGCAAGGTTCGCGCGGGGGGTCGGAATGAGCAGTTCTTC	CASKVRAGGRNEQFF
.	TRBV18	.	TRBJ2-1	TGTGCCAGCTCACCTTTGGGAGTATCCTACAATGAGCAGTTCTTC	CASSPLGVSYNEQFF
.	TRBV28	.	TRBJ2-5	TGTGCCAGCAGTTCAACCGCTAAGACCCAGTACTTC	CASSSTAKTQYF
.	TRBV2	.	TRBJ1-6	TGTGCCAGCAGTGGGTATAATTCACCCCTCCACTTT	CASSGYNSPLHF
.	TRBV7-9	.	TRBJ2-7	TGTGCCAGCAGCACTCAGGAGACCCTTTACGAGCAGTACTTC	CASSTQETLYEQYF
.	TRBV11-3	TRBD1	TRBJ2-1	TGTGCCAGCAGCTTGGGACAGGGGTATGAGCAGTTCTTC	CASSLGQGYEQFF
.	TRBV2	.	TRBJ2-7	TGTGCCAGCAGTGAAGCTTGGGAGCAGTACTTC	CASSEAWEQYF
.	TRBV25-1	.	TRBJ2-5	TGTGCCAGCAGTGAATTTGGGGCATATCAAGAGACCCAGTACTTC	CASSEFGAYQETQYF
.	TRBV7-3	.	TRBJ2-3	TGTGCCAGCAGCTTGAAACGGGGAGATACGCAGTATTTT	CASSLKRGDTQYF
.	TRBV20-1	.	TRBJ2-5	TGCAGTGTTTGGCGGCAAGAGACCCAGTACTTC	CSVWRQETQYF
once	TRBV2	.	TRBJ2-7	TGTGCCAGCCGGCGGGACAAATCATACGAGCAGTACTTC	CASRRDKSYEQYF
.	TRBV6-5	TRBD2	TRBJ2-3	TGTGCCAGCAGTTACCACGGGACTAGCGGGTTGAATACGCAGTATTTT	CASSYHGTSGLNTQYF
few	TRBV7-9	TRBD1	TRBJ1-4	TGTGCCAGCAGCTCATGGGACAGGGAAAAACTGTTTTTT	CASSSWDREKLFF
.	TRBV19	.	TRBJ1-3	TGTGCCAGTAGTAGCTGGGACACGAGCTCTGGAAACACCATATATTTT	CASSSWDTSSGNTIYF
.	TRBV18	TRBD1	TRBJ2-7	TGTGCCAGCTCACCCGGGACAGGGGGCTACGAGCAGTACTTC	CASSPGTGGYEQYF
.	TRBV4-2	TRBD2	TRBJ2-7	TGTGCCAGCAGCCAAGATGGGGACTACCCATGGGAGCAGTACTTC	CASSQDGDYPWEQYF
.	TRBV5-1	.	TRBJ2-5	TGCGCCAGCAGCTTGGATCCGGTACAAGAGACCCAGTACTTC	CASSLDPVQETQYF
.	TRBV30	.	TRBJ2-7	TGTGCCTGGAGTGTAAGGCTAGTGGGGAGCGAGCAGTACTTC	CAWSVRLVGSEQYF
.	TRBV4-2	TRBD1	TRBJ2-4	TGTGCCAGCAGCCGTACGACAGGGGGAAACATTCAGTACTTC	CASSRTTGGNIQYF
.	TRBV15	TRBD2	TRBJ2-7	TGTGCCACCAGCAGAGGCGGGACTAGCGGCAACTACGAGCAGTACTTC	CATSRGGTSGNYEQYF
.	TRBV6-5	.	TRBJ2-1	TGTGCCAGCAGAACAGACGGGTACAATGAGCAGTTCTTC	CASRTDGYNEQFF
.	TRBV5-1	.	TRBJ1-1	TGCGCCAGCAGCTTACAGGACTTGAACACTGAAGCTTTCTTT	CASSLQDLNTEAFF